This T cell receptor (beta chain) was sequenced in a study of identical twins. MiXCR, applied by TCRdb to the 5' RACE reads, yields one record per CDR3 protein. The sample holds about 530,000 distinct CDR3 sequences; roughly 15% are singletons and the top ten take roughly 0.46%. The V and J ends lost 1 base and 6 bases respectively, with 24 bases between them. The CDR3 runs 17 residues. Germline V gene data show CDR1 as SQVTM and CDR2 as ANQGSEA. The same sample was also studied in work on yellow fever vaccine responses in identical twins.

Sequences were obtained from CD4+ T cells sorted from blood. V gene TRBV29-1 combines with J gene TRBJ1-2; D is undetermined. This sequence originates from a woman younger than 35 in good health. The CDR3 DNA reads TGCAGCGTTGAAGCCCTAAGCCCGGGCGGCAGGTGGGATGGCTACACCTTC. Encoded protein: CSVEALSPGGRWDGYTF.